This T cell receptor (beta chain) was retrieved from a study of cytomegalovirus exposure and HLA in healthy donors. The CDR3 consists of 14 residues. Germline CDR1 MNHNY, CDR2 SVGAGI (reference sequence). Trimming stripped 10 bases from V and 6 bases from J, with 19 bases between. The PCR made use of 60 Vbeta and 13 Jbeta primers. Profiled with immunoSEQ multiplex PCR; TCRdb holds only in-frame clones, not every one. The sample lists 150,000 to 200,000 clones, around 77% seen once, with around 3.2% in the top ten. The specimen was PBMCs. The clonotype was recovered from a female donor in good health and CMV-seronegative. The chain uses TRBV6-6 and TRBJ2-1, with no clear D. CDR3 nucleotide sequence: TGTGCCACCCTGCGAGCAGGTCTTGGCAATGAGCAGTTCTTC. This gives the protein CATLRAGLGNEQFF.